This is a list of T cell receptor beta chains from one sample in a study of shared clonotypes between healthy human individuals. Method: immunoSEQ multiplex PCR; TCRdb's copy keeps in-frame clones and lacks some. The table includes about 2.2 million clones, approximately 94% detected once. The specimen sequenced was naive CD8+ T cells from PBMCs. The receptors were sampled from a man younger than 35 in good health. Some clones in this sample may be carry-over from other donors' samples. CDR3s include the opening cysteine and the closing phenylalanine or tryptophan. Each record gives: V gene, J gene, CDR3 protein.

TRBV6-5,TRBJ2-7,CASSYEAGWIYEQYF
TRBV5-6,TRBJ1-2,CASSLVGVNYGYTF
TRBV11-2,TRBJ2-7,CASSLAGRTYEQYF
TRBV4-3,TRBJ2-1,CASSQDSAGYNEQFF
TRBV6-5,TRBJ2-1,CASNVDSSGAQFF
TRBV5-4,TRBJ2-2,CASSFPGLAGTGELFF
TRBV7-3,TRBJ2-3,CATSGGARDTQYF
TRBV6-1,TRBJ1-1,CASSEVGELTEAFF
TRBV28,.,CASRSGQGVYEQYF
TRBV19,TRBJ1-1,CASSIRGLKTEAFF
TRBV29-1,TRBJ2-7,CSVLGGDRVRDEQYF
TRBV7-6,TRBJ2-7,CASSLGQFYEQYF
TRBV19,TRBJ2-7,CASSIVAGRSYEQYF
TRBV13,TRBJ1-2,CASSLGRRGQGGYTF
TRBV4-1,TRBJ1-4,CASSQVGFATNEKLFF
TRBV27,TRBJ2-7,CASSLGGEGTHEQYF
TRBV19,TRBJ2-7,CASSAGLAGGPYEQYF
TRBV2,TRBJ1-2,CASSEIGTSGLSYTF
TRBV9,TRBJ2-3,CASSVVGAATDTQYF
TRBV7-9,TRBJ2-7,CASSSQRRLGYEQYF
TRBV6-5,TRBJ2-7,CASSYSGGALSYEQYF
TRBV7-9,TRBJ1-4,CASSLAWGGTNEKLFF
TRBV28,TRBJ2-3,CASSPIGDDTQYF
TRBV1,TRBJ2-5,CTSSQDYRGQETQYF
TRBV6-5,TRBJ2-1,CASSYNPNEQFF
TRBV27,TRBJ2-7,CASSFSAGGLFYEQYF
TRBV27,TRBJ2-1,CASRPGGGRNEQFF